Listed below are T cell receptor beta chains from one sample, sequenced in a study of PD-L1 blockade in urothelial cancer. Assay used: immunoSEQ multiplex PCR; TCRdb lists only in-frame clones, some missing. The sample shows some 57,000 clones, approximately 84% of them seen only once. The source was PBMCs, collected around atezolizumab (anti-PD-L1) treatment. These receptors came from a man aged 45 to 65 with urothelial cancer. The CDR3 runs from the conserved cysteine through the conserved F or W. Each record gives: clone size, V gene, CDR3 length, J gene, CDR3 protein. Expanded clones get a size class; other rows say once, few or many, or leave the size out.

size: NA; V: TRBV29-1; length: 15; J: TRBJ2-7; CDR3: CSVVGGSGGSYEQYF
size: NA; V: TRBV19; length: 16; J: TRBJ2-1; CDR3: CASSFNSGRAIGEQFF
size: NA; V: TRBV5-1; length: 14; J: TRBJ2-3; CDR3: CASRGGLDTGTQYF
size: NA; V: TRBV14; length: 16; J: TRBJ2-3; CDR3: CASSPGAGEGTDTQYF
size: NA; V: TRBV14; length: 16; J: TRBJ2-2; CDR3: CASRPFGTGGPGELFF
size: NA; V: TRBV19; length: 18; J: TRBJ2-3; CDR3: CASSIDGLADSSTDTQYF
size: NA; V: TRBV23-1; length: 19; J: TRBJ2-3; CDR3: CASSQSLEGPHSSTDTQYF
size: few; V: TRBV5-6; length: 14; J: TRBJ2-2; CDR3: CASSPDWNTGELFF
size: NA; V: TRBV4-3; length: 15; J: TRBJ2-2; CDR3: CASSQDRGSTGELFF
size: NA; V: TRBV25-1; length: 14; J: TRBJ1-2; CDR3: CASSGDREVYGYTF
size: NA; V: TRBV7-9; length: 11; J: TRBJ2-5; CDR3: CASSPPGTQYF
size: NA; V: TRBV27; length: 16; J: TRBJ2-5; CDR3: CASSGIRQGPQETQYF
size: NA; V: TRBV29-1; length: 15; J: TRBJ1-2; CDR3: CSVESSAGLNYGYTF
size: NA; V: TRBV7-8; length: 14; J: TRBJ2-1; CDR3: CASSLGGQGNEQFF